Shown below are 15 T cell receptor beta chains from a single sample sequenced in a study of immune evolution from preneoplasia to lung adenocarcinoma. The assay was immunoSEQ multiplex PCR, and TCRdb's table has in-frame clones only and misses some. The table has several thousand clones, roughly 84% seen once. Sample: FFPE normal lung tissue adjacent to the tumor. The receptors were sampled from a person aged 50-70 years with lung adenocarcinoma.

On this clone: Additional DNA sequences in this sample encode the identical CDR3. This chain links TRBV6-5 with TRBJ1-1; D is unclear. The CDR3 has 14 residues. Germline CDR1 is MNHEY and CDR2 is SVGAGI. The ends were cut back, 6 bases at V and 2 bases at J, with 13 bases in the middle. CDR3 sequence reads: CASRTRGRNTEAFF. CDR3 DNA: TGTGCCAGCAGGACGCGGGGAAGAAACACTGAAGCTTTCTTT.

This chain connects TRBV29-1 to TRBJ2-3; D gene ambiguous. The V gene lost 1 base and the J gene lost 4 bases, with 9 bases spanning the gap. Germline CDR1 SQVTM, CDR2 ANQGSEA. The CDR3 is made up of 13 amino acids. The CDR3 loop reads CSVEVALADTQYF. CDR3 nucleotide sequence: TGCAGCGTTGAAGTCGCGTTGGCAGATACGCAGTATTTT.

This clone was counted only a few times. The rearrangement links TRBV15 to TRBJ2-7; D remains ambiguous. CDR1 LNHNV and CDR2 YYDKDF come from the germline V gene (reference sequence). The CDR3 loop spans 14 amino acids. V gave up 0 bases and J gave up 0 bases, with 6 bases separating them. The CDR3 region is CATSRDRNSYEQYF. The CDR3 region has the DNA TGTGCCACCAGCAGAGATCGCAACTCCTACGAGCAGTACTTC.

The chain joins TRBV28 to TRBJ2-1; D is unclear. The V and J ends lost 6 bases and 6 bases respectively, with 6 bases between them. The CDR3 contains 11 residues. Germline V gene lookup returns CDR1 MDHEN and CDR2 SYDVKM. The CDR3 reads CASSLVNEQFF. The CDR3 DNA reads TGTGCCAGCAGCCTCGTCAATGAGCAGTTCTTC.

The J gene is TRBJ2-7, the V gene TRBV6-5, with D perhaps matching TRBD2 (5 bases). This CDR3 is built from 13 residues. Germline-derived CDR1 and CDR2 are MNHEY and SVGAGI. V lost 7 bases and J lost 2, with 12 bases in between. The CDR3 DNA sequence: TGTGCCAGCAAAGGACTCTCAACCTACGAGCAGTACTTC. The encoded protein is CASKGLSTYEQYF.

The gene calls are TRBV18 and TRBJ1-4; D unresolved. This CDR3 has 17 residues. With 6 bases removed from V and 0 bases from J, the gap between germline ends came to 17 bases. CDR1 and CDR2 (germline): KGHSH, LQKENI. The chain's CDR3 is CASSDRTSVATNEKLFF. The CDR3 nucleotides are TGTGCCAGCTCTGATAGGACCTCGGTTGCAACTAATGAAAAACTGTTTTTT.

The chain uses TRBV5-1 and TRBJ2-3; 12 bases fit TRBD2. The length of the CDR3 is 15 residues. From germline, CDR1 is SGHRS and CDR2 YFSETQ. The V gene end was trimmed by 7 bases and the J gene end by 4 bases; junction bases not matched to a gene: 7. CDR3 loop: CASFRLAGVSDTQYF. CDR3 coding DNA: TGCGCCAGCTTCCGACTAGCGGGAGTGTCAGATACGCAGTATTTT.

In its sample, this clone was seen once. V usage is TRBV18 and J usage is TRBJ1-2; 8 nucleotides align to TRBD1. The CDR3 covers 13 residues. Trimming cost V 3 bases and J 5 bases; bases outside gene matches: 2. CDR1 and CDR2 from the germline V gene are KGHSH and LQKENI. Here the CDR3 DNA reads TGTGCCAGCTCACCGGGACAGGAGTATGGCTACACCTTC. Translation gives CASSPGQEYGYTF.

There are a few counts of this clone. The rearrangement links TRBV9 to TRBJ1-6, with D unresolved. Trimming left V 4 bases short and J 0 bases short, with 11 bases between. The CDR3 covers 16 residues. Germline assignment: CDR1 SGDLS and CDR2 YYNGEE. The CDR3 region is CASSSRMGSYNSPLHF. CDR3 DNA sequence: TGTGCCAGCAGCTCCCGGATGGGCTCCTATAATTCACCCCTCCACTTT.

CDR3 in amino acids: CASGLTPPLNTEAFF. The DNA of the CDR3 is TGTGCTAGTGGTTTGACCCCTCCATTGAACACTGAAGCTTTCTTT. This chain links TRBV12-5 with TRBJ1-1, with unresolved D. Germline lookup yields CDR1 LGHNT and CDR2 FRNRAP. V dropped 2 bases and J dropped 0 bases, with 10 bases sitting between them. There are 15 residues in the CDR3.

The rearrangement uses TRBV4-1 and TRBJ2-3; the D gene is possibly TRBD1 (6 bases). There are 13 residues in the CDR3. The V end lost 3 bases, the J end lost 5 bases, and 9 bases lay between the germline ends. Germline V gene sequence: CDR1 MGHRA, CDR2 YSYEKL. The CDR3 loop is CASSQQGKDTQYF. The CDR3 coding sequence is TGCGCCAGCAGCCAGCAGGGGAAAGATACGCAGTATTTT.

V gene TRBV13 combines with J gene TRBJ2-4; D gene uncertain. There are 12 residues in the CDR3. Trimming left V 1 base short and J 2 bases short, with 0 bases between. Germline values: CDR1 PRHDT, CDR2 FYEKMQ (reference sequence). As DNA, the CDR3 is TGTGCCAGCAGCTTAGCCAAAAACATTCAGTACTTC. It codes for CASSLAKNIQYF.

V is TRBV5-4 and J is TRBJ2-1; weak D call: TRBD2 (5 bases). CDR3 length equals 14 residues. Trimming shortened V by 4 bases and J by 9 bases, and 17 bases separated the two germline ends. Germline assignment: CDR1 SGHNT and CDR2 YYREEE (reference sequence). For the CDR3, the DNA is TGTGCCAGCAGCACCGGAGGTAGGATCGGTGAGCAGTTCTTC. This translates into CASSTGGRIGEQFF.

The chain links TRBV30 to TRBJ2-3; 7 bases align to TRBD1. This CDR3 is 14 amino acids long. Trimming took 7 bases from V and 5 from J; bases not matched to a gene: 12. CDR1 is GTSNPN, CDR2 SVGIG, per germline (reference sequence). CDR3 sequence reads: CAFDRASRRDTQYF. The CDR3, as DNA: TGTGCCTTCGACAGGGCGAGTAGGCGAGATACGCAGTATTTT.

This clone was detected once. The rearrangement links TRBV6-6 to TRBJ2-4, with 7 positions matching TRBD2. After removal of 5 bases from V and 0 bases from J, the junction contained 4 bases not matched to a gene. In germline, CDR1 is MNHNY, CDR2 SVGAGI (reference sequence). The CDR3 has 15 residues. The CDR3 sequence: CASSPSGLAKNIQYF. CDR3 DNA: TGTGCCAGCAGTCCTAGCGGCCTAGCCAAAAACATTCAGTACTTC.